This TCR beta chain was captured by sequencing in a study of cytotoxic CD8 clonotypes in ibrutinib-treated CLL. Germline loops: CDR1 SGHRS, CDR2 YFSETQ. V dropped 1 base and J dropped 5 bases, with 9 bases sitting between them. The CDR3 totals 13 residues. The data were produced by immunoSEQ multiplex PCR, yet TCRdb's version contains in-frame clones alone and is incomplete. This table has 58,000 or so clones, approximately 57% appearing once. V and J are TRBV5-1 and TRBJ1-1, with a tentative D call TRBD1 (5 bases). Sequenced here: PBMCs, sampled after 12 months of ibrutinib treatment. The TCR sequence derives from a human donor with chronic lymphocytic leukemia. The CDR3 spells CASSLQGETEAFF. The CDR3 bases are TGCGCCAGCAGCTTGCAGGGAGAAACTGAAGCTTTCTTT. The full variable domain, its missing parts supplied by reference TRBV5-1 and TRBJ1-1, is KAGVTQTPRYLIKTRGQQVTLSCSPISGHRSVSWYQQTPGQGLQFLFEYFSETQRNKGNFPGRFSGRQFSNSRSEMNVSTLELGDSALYLCASSLQGETEAFFGQGTRLTVV.